Following are 21 T cell receptor beta chains from one sample sequenced in a study of control samples from healthy donors and cancer patients. Libraries were prepared by immunoSEQ multiplex PCR; TCRdb keeps only in-frame clonotypes and omits some of them. The table lists some 110,000 clones, over 90% of them singletons, with roughly 2.5% in the top ten. The sequencing sample was made of blood. These receptors were taken from a man younger than 45 in good health.

The chain is built from TRBV4-1 and TRBJ1-1; D gene unclear. The V end was cut by 2 bases, the J end by 3 bases, with 10 bases between. The CDR3 is 14 residues long. Germline CDR1 MGHRA, CDR2 YSYEKL. CDR3 loop: CASSQQDGHTEAFF. CDR3 nucleotides: TGCGCCAGCAGCCAACAGGACGGACACACTGAAGCTTTCTTT.

The table lists this clone with a count of one. The genes are TRBV10-3 and TRBJ2-3, with a weak D call TRBD1 (6 bases). This CDR3 comprises 17 residues. Germline V gene lookup returns CDR1 ENHRY and CDR2 SYGVKD. V dropped 5 bases and J dropped 6 bases, with 24 bases sitting between them. CDR3 nucleotide sequence: TGTGCCATCAGTCAGGGAAATCAGGGGTACGCTTTGGATACGCAGTATTTT. It yields the protein CAISQGNQGYALDTQYF.

The chain couples TRBV5-1 to TRBJ2-1; D unresolved. This CDR3 has 14 residues. V was cut by 1 base and J by 5 bases, with 10 bases left in between. Germline assignment: CDR1 SGHRS and CDR2 YFSETQ. The DNA for the CDR3 is TGCGCCAGCAGCTTGCCAGGCCAAAACAATGAGCAGTTCTTC. Amino acid sequence: CASSLPGQNNEQFF.

The chain joins TRBV6-5 to TRBJ1-1, with D maybe TRBD1 (5 bases). The CDR3 is 14 residues long. The V and J ends lost 2 bases and 5 bases respectively, with 12 bases between them. Germline values: CDR1 MNHEY, CDR2 SVGAGI. The CDR3 nucleotides are TGTGCCAGCAGTTACGTTCAGGGAAGGACTGAAGCTTTCTTT. This encodes CASSYVQGRTEAFF.

The chain links TRBV19 to TRBJ2-7; D not certain. Germline lookup yields CDR1 LNHDA and CDR2 SQIVND (reference sequence). The CDR3 extends over 14 amino acids. Trimming left V 8 bases short and J 0 bases short, with 14 bases between. The CDR3 bases are TGTGCCAGTCGTCCGCTTTTTTCCTCCTACGAGCAGTACTTC. This gives the protein CASRPLFSSYEQYF.

The chain employs TRBV7-9 and TRBJ2-1; the match to TRBD2 covers 7 bases. After removal of 5 bases from V and 0 bases from J, the junction contained 7 bases not matched to a gene. The CDR3 has 16 residues. CDR1 is SEHNR and CDR2 is FQNEAQ in the germline V gene (reference sequence). The CDR3 bases are TGTGCCAGCAGCATCGTTCGGGGGGACTCCTACAATGAGCAGTTCTTC. As protein: CASSIVRGDSYNEQFF.

V usage is TRBV15 and J usage is TRBJ2-1; 9 bases fit TRBD2. The CDR3 extends over 15 amino acids. Germline V lookup: CDR1 LNHNV, CDR2 YYDKDF (reference sequence). V lost 5 bases to trimming and J lost 5 bases; unmatched junction nucleotides: 7. The CDR3 is CATSFPLAGNNEQFF. CDR3 sequence (DNA): TGTGCCACCAGCTTTCCCCTAGCGGGGAACAATGAGCAGTTCTTC.

The chain recombines TRBV28 with TRBJ1-6; possible D gene TRBD1, 6 bases. CDR3 length: 15 residues. V was shortened by 6 bases and J by 5 bases, with 14 bases between the two germline ends. CDR1 is MDHEN, CDR2 SYDVKM, per germline. The CDR3 bases are TGTGCCAGCAGCAAACAGGGAGTTAATAATTCACCCCTCCACTTT. Translated, it gives CASSKQGVNNSPLHF.

The chain recombines TRBV7-9 with TRBJ1-3; possibly TRBD1 for D (5 bases). Germline-derived CDR1 and CDR2 are SEHNR and FQNEAQ (reference sequence). V was shortened by 3 bases and J by 0 bases, with 9 bases between the two germline ends. There are 15 residues in the CDR3. CDR3 protein: CASSFQGYSGNTIYF. The DNA of the CDR3 is TGTGCCAGCAGCTTCCAGGGATACTCTGGAAACACCATATATTTT.

The chain joins TRBV6-6 to TRBJ1-4, with D possibly being TRBD1 (5 bases). Trimming pared 4 bases from V and 5 bases from J, leaving 11 bases between. The V gene's germline CDR1 is MNHNY and CDR2 SVGAGI (reference sequence). The length of the CDR3 is 14 residues. This chain's CDR3 is CASSLRTLNEKLFF. The CDR3 nucleotides are TGTGCCAGCAGTTTACGGACACTGAATGAAAAACTGTTTTTT.

Written as DNA, the CDR3 is TGTGCCAGCAGTTTCACTGAATACGAGCAGTACTTC. Amino acid sequence: CASSFTEYEQYF. V gene TRBV12-3 or TRBV12-4 combines with J gene TRBJ2-7; D is undetermined. The CDR3 runs 12 residues. Between the trimmed V and J ends, which lost 3 bases and 4 bases, there was a span of 7 bases.

This clone occurred once. V is TRBV27 and J is TRBJ2-2; D tentatively reads TRBD1 or TRBD2 (5 bases each). V lost 3 bases and J 6 bases, leaving 8 bases between the germline ends. CDR3 length: 13 amino acids. Germline V gene data show CDR1 as MNHEY and CDR2 as SMNVEV (reference sequence). CDR3 coding DNA: TGTGCCAGCAGTTTGGGGGAAGCCGGGGAGCTGTTTTTT. It yields the protein CASSLGEAGELFF.

The chain combines TRBV15 with TRBJ1-6, with a weak D call TRBD1 (6 bases). The CDR3 has 17 amino acids. The germline gives CDR1 LNHNV, CDR2 YYDKDF (reference sequence). The V gene lost 5 bases and the J gene lost 8 bases, with 22 bases spanning the gap. In DNA form, the CDR3 reads TGTGCCACCAGCCCGGGCAAAAACAGGGTTAGGGATTCACCCCTCCACTTT. This codes for CATSPGKNRVRDSPLHF.

The chain couples TRBV24-1 to TRBJ2-6; possibly TRBD1 for D (5 bases). The CDR3 is 15 residues long. V lost 4 bases to trimming and J lost 1 base, with 7 bases between them. The germline CDR1 and CDR2 sequences are KGHDR and SFDVKD. The CDR3 sequence is CATSESGSGANVLTF. CDR3 in DNA: TGTGCCACCAGTGAATCAGGGTCTGGGGCCAACGTCCTGACTTTC.

The CDR3: CASSRDSYYEQYF. The CDR3 DNA sequence: TGTGCCAGTAGTCGGGACAGCTACTACGAGCAGTACTTC. The genes are TRBV19 and TRBJ2-7; 7 bases fit TRBD1. The V gene end was trimmed by 5 bases and the J gene end by 3 bases; junction bases not matched to a gene: 4. CDR1 and CDR2 (germline): LNHDA, SQIVND (reference sequence). The CDR3 totals 13 residues.

The rearrangement uses TRBV25-1 and TRBJ2-2; D perhaps matches TRBD2 (7 bases). The ends were cut back, 9 bases at V and 4 bases at J, with 15 bases in the middle. Looked up from germline, CDR1 is MGHDK and CDR2 is SYGVNS. CDR3 length: 14 residues. The CDR3 protein is CASKGGTSTGELFF. The DNA for the CDR3 is TGTGCCAGTAAGGGGGGGACGAGCACCGGGGAGCTGTTTTTT.

The chain combines TRBV11-2 with TRBJ1-1; no definite D call. Germline CDR1 and CDR2: SGHAT and FQNNGV. The V end was cut by 3 bases, the J end by 1 base, with 15 bases between. The CDR3 is 16 residues long. The CDR3 DNA is TGTGCCAGCAGCTTTGAGTCAGGACCGGCGAACACTGAAGCTTTCTTT. Translation gives CASSFESGPANTEAFF.

The chain has TRBV6-2 or TRBV6-3 and TRBJ1-1; the match to TRBD1 covers 7 bases. There are 17 residues in the CDR3. After removal of 0 bases from V and 4 bases from J, the junction contained 11 bases not matched to a gene. Germline V gene sequence: CDR1 MNHEY, CDR2 SVGEGT. As DNA, the CDR3 is TGTGCCAGCAGTTACTCCCAGGGGGAGGGTAGGATCACTGAAGCTTTCTTT. This sequence encodes CASSYSQGEGRITEAFF.

This chain links TRBV27 with TRBJ1-4; D not resolved. The V gene's germline CDR1 is MNHEY and CDR2 SMNVEV (reference sequence). CDR3 size: 15 residues. Trimming stripped 0 bases from V and 2 bases from J, with 7 bases between. CDR3 in DNA: TGTGCCAGCAGTTTATCTCACGGGACTAATGAAAAACTGTTTTTT. This translates into CASSLSHGTNEKLFF.

This chain links TRBV28 with TRBJ1-2, with 7 bases that match TRBD1. The germline gives CDR1 MDHEN, CDR2 SYDVKM. The trim removed 2 bases at V and 9 bases at J, leaving 6 bases unmatched. The CDR3 length is 13 residues. DNA of the CDR3: TGTGCCAGCAGTTTAGGAACAGGGGAAAGCTACACCTTC. It yields the protein CASSLGTGESYTF.

The table lists this clone with a few counts. The chain couples TRBV5-1 to TRBJ2-7; D is undetermined. The germline gives CDR1 SGHRS, CDR2 YFSETQ. This CDR3 is 15 amino acids long. V was clipped by 0 bases and J by 6 bases, with 16 bases between them. CDR3 sequence reads: CASSLDRYTLGEQYF. DNA of the CDR3: TGCGCCAGCAGCTTGGACCGTTACACCCTAGGCGAGCAGTACTTC. The entire variable domain, with the rest obtained from reference TRBV5-1 and TRBJ2-7, is as follows: KAGVTQTPRYLIKTRGQQVTLSCSPISGHRSVSWYQQTPGQGLQFLFEYFSETQRNKGNFPGRFSGRQFSNSRSEMNVSTLELGDSALYLCASSLDRYTLGEQYFGPGTRLTVT.